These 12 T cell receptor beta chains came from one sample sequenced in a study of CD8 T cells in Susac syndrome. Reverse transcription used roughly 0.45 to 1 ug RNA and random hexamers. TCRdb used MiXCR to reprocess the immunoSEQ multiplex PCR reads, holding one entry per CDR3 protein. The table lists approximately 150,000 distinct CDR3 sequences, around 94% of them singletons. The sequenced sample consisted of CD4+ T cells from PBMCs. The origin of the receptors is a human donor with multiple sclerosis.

As DNA, the CDR3 is TGTGCCAGCAGTCATCGGGGATCGGGACGCCCGGGAGAGCAGTACTTC. Protein: CASSHRGSGRPGEQYF. The rearrangement links TRBV12-3 or TRBV12-4 to TRBJ2-7; D possibly uses TRBD1 or TRBD2 (5 bases each). This CDR3 spans 16 amino acids. V lost 5 bases and J 7 bases, leaving 24 bases between the germline ends.

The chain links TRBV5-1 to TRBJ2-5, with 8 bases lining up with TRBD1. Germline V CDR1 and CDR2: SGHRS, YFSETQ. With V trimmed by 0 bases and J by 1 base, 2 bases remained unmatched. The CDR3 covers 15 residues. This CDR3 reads CASSLATGGQETQYF. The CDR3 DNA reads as TGCGCCAGCAGCTTGGCAACAGGGGGCCAAGAGACCCAGTACTTC.

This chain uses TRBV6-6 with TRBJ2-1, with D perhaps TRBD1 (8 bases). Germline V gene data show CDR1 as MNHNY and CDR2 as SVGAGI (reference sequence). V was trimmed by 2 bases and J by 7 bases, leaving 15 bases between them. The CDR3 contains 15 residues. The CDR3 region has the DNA TGTGCCAGCAGTTACCCTGAACAGGGGGGGAATGAGCAGTTCTTC. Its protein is CASSYPEQGGNEQFF.

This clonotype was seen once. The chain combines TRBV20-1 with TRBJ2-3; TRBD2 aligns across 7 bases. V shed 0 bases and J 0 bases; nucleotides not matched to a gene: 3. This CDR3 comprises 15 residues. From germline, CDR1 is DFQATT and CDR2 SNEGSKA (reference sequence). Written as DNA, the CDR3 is TGCAGTGCTAGAGATTCGGGGGGTAGCACAGATACGCAGTATTTT. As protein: CSARDSGGSTDTQYF.

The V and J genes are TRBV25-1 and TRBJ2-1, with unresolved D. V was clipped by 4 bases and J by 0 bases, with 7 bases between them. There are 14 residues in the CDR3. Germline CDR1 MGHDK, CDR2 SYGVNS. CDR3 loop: CASSVFSSYNEQFF. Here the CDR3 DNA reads TGTGCCAGCAGTGTTTTTAGCTCCTACAATGAGCAGTTCTTC.

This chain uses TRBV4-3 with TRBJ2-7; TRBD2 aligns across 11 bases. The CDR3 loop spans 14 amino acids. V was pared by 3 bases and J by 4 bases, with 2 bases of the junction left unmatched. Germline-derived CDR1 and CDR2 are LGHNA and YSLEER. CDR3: CASSHRTSGYEQYF. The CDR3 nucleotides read TGCGCCAGCAGCCACCGGACTAGCGGGTACGAGCAGTACTTC.

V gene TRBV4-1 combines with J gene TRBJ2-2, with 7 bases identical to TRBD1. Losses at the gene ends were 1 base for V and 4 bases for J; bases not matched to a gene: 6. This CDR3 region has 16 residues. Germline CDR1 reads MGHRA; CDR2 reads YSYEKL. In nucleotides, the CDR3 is TGCGCCAGCAGCCAAGGGACAGGCGCCTTCACCGGGGAGCTGTTTTTT. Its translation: CASSQGTGAFTGELFF.

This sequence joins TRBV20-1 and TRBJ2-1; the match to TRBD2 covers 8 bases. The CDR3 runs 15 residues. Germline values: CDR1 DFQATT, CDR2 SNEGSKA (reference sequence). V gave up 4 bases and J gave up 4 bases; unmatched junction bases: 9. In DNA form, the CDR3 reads TGCAGTGCTATAAACCCGGGACTAGGGTACAATGAGCAGTTCTTC. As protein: CSAINPGLGYNEQFF.

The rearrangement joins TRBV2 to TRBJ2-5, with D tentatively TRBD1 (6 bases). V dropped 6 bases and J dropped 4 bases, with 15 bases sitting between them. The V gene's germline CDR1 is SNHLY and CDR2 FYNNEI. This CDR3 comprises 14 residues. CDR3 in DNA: TGTGCCAGCAGCGTGGGGGCGTTAGGAGAGACCCAGTACTTC. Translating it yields CASSVGALGETQYF.

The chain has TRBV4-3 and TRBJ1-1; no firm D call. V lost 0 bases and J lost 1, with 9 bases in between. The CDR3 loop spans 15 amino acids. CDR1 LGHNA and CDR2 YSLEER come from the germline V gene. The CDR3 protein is CASSQEIQRNTEAFF. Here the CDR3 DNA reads TGCGCCAGCAGCCAAGAGATACAGAGGAACACTGAAGCTTTCTTT.

The DNA of the CDR3 is TGTGCCAGCTGTGGACAGGGATGTGAAAAACTGTTTTTT. Protein sequence: CASCGQGCEKLFF. The V call is TRBV18, the J call TRBJ1-4, with 8 bases aligning to TRBD1. The CDR3 runs 13 residues. Germline lookup yields CDR1 KGHSH and CDR2 LQKENI. J lost 7 bases, V lost 7 bases, and 5 bases had no gene match.

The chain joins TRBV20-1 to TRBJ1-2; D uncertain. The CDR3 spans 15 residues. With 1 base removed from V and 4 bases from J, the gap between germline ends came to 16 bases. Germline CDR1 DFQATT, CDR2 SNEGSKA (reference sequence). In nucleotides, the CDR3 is TGCAGTGCTAGAGTAGGGCCTCAGAGCATCTATGGCTACACCTTC. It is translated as CSARVGPQSIYGYTF.